This TCR beta chain was recorded in a study of blood T cell repertoires in COVID-19. The CDR3 is 15 residues long. Trimming cost V 1 base and J 2 bases, with 12 bases left between them. Germline V gives CDR1 SGHRS, CDR2 YFSETQ. Here immunoSEQ multiplex PCR was the method, and the copy in TCRdb shows in-frame clones only, minus some. The sample has 200,000 to 250,000 clones, approximately 85% seen once. This clonotype originated in a man aged 50 to 59 with COVID-19, enrolled during active disease. The sequencing input was peripheral blood. V and J are TRBV5-1 and TRBJ2-5; D gene ambiguous. The CDR3 DNA follows: TGCGCCAGCAGCTTGCCCCCGCCGGGTCAAGAGACCCAGTACTTC. Translation gives CASSLPPPGQETQYF.